The following is a TCR beta chain sequence with its context. No antigen is known for it. This may come from a read error, since a much larger clone is one base off. TCRdb independently ran MiXCR on the PCR reads; one entry per CDR3 protein. The sample contains 460,000 or so distinct CDR3 sequences, 25% of which appear only once. Libraries of naive CD8 T cells were made from 20,000 to 1,000,000 sorted cells. They used 10%, 30% or 50% RNA. This entry is derived from a study of molecular identifiers for immune sequencing clone quantification. Overall study results and limits: Identical TCR molecules can share a barcode, and this sharing could underestimate highly expanded clone sizes. In a background of around 1 million naive cells, spiked Jurkat TCR RNA from one cell was reportedly detectable.

CDR3 length equals 16 residues. From germline, CDR1 is SNHLY and CDR2 FYNNEI. The sequencing input was naive CD8+ T cells from blood, with Jurkat cell RNA spiked in. Described subset: FACS-sorted CD8+CD4-CCR7+CD45RA+ naive T cells. The chain is built from TRBV2 and TRBJ2-4; possibly TRBD2 for D (5 bases). The clonotype comes from a human donor in good health. Some libraries in this study had Jurkat cell RNA spiked in. Here the CDR3 DNA reads TGTGCCAGCAACCCCGGGCCAGACCTAGCCATAAACATTCAGTACTTC. Translated: CASNPGPDLAINIQYF. Full variable domain (outside the CDR3, taken from reference TRBV2 and TRBJ2-4): EPEVTQTPSHQVTQMGQEVILRCVPISNHLYFYWYRQILGQKVEFLVSFYNNEISEKSEIFDDQFSVERPDGSNFTLKIRSTKLEDSAMYFCASNPGPDLAINIQYFGAGTRLSVL.